This T cell receptor (beta chain) was captured in a study of blood T cell repertoires in COVID-19. About the research overall: Acute and convalescent COVID-19 samples came from the United States, Italy and Spain. PBMCs, B-cell-depleted T cells, or T cells were the source of the cDNA or gDNA that made up the material.

Per the germline V gene, CDR1 is SGHNT and CDR2 is YENEEA. V lost 2 bases, J lost 1 base, and 6 bases lay in between. The CDR3 runs to 14 residues. In the source study's methods: How many nucleated cells were present was estimated from reference gene primer amplification. Sequencing used immunoSEQ multiplex PCR; TCRdb keeps in-frame clones, though not all of them. D and trimming were read from the DNA, whereas the V and J calls and clone size are those reported in that table. The repertoire holds roughly 290,000 clones, with roughly 85% as singletons. Membership in each cohort depended on participant-reported clinical history.

The receptor was isolated from a woman younger than 45 who had recovered from COVID-19. The rearrangement joins TRBV11-3 to TRBJ1-3; TRBD1 is a possible D gene (5 bases). The sample was PBMCs or T cells enriched from blood (not recorded which). CDR3 bases: TGTGCCAGCAGCTTATCAGGGTCTGGAAACACCATATATTTT. Amino acid sequence: CASSLSGSGNTIYF.